This TCR beta chain was sequenced during a study of cytomegalovirus exposure and HLA in healthy donors. Points from the study as a whole: Most likely, a cluster of highly shared sequence variants arose as a sequencing artifact.

13 Jbeta primers and 60 Vbeta primers were used for the PCR. Measured with immunoSEQ multiplex PCR; TCRdb has only the in-frame clones, and not every one. The sample spans roughly 62,000 clones; the ten largest clones claim about 2.1%. Of note for this clone: Antigen: not known.

This sequence originates from a woman aged 18-29 years in good health and CMV-seronegative. The sequenced material came from PBMCs.

The CDR3: CASRQGTGPYEQYF. The CDR3 DNA reads TGTGCCAGCAGGCAGGGGACAGGCCCCTACGAGCAGTACTTC. The chain is built from TRBV27 and TRBJ2-7, with 8 bases lining up with TRBD1. Germline V gene lookup returns CDR1 MNHEY and CDR2 SMNVEV (reference sequence). V shed 6 bases and J 2 bases; nucleotides not matched to a gene: 6. The CDR3 has 14 amino acids.